Sequencing of this T cell receptor (beta chain) was carried out in a study of T-cell memory formation after mild COVID-19. Study-wide results and limits: CD4+ bias marked clones expanding day 15 to 37, unlike balanced contracting clones.

As concerns this clonotype: Its antigen is not known.

From the 5' RACE reads, TCRdb called clonotypes with MiXCR, one entry per CDR3 protein. The sample has 110,000 to 150,000 distinct CDR3 sequences; about 14% are singletons. With 4 bases removed from V and 0 bases from J, the gap between germline ends came to 11 bases. Germline V lookup: CDR1 MDHEN, CDR2 SYDVKM. This CDR3 is built from 15 residues. The chain links TRBV28 to TRBJ2-3; D not resolved. The receptor was derived from an adult woman who had mild COVID-19 (a few samples of this study predate the infection). Cell type and time point are not known. The material sequenced was PBMCs or a T cell subset sorted from them (not recorded which). The CDR3 protein is CASSSIVISTDTQYF. CDR3 nucleotides: TGTGCCAGCAGTTCGATTGTTATTAGCACAGATACGCAGTATTTT.